The TCR beta chain under discussion was sequenced for a study of identifying expanded T cells in peripheral blood. This clone was recorded only once. Its antigen remains unknown. General study results and limits: Approximately 2-week clone count variance significantly increased as total template count grew. Over about two and four weeks, about 17 and 20 clones changed, versus more than 1 between replicates.

Healthy donors had no documented immune events, such as infections, while sampled. The V and J ends lost 9 bases and 7 bases, in that order; junction bases with no gene match: 7. Looked up from germline, CDR1 is MNHNS and CDR2 is SASEGT. The CDR3 is 12 residues long. The protocol was immunoSEQ multiplex PCR, while the TCRdb copy is restricted to in-frame clones and leaves out a portion. Here the sample spans about 91,000 clones, 88% being singletons. This clonotype originated in a person aged 18 to 75 in good health. The J gene is TRBJ1-2, the V gene TRBV6-1; 8 bases match TRBD1. Sequencing was done on a sample of blood. Here the CDR3 reads CARRQGTGGYTF. The CDR3 coding sequence is TGTGCCAGGAGACAGGGGACTGGTGGCTACACCTTC.